Below, one T cell receptor beta chain is given with its context. The source of the sample is a study of blood T cell repertoires in COVID-19. The data were produced by immunoSEQ multiplex PCR, yet TCRdb's version contains in-frame clones alone and is incomplete. The data contain some 73,000 clones, over 75% of them seen just once; the ten biggest clones take up around a tenth. This receptor was taken from a man in his fifties with COVID-19, enrolled during active disease. Material for sequencing was peripheral blood.

The CDR3 sequence: CASSRVEPNTGELFF. Here the CDR3 DNA reads TGTGCCAGCAGCAGGGTGGAACCGAACACCGGGGAGCTGTTTTTT. The chain has TRBV2 and TRBJ2-2; tentative D call: TRBD1 (5 bases). Germline values: CDR1 SNHLY, CDR2 FYNNEI. The V end was cut by 6 bases, the J end by 0 bases, with 11 bases between. This CDR3 region has 15 residues. The whole variable domain, remainder taken from reference TRBV2 and TRBJ2-2, is EPEVTQTPSHQVTQMGQEVILRCVPISNHLYFYWYRQILGQKVEFLVSFYNNEISEKSEIFDDQFSVERPDGSNFTLKIRSTKLEDSAMYFCASSRVEPNTGELFFGEGSRLTVL.